Presented here are 20 T cell receptor beta chains from one specimen sequenced in a study of cytomegalovirus exposure and HLA in healthy donors. TCRdb's table, derived via immunoSEQ multiplex PCR, lists solely in-frame clones and lacks some. Altogether about 160,000 clones are present, less than 90% being singletons, with the ten largest covering 2% to 2.5%. Sequencing was done on a sample of PBMCs. All receptors come from a woman aged 18-29 years in good health and CMV-seronegative.

The chain links TRBV4-3 to TRBJ1-4; 8 bases are a match to TRBD1. The CDR3 sequence is 15 residues long. The junction had 9 bases not matched to a gene; V was cut back by 4 bases and J by 8 bases. Germline V gives CDR1 LGHNA, CDR2 YSLEER. The CDR3 region has the DNA TGCGCCAGCAGCCCGGGGACAGGCCCGGGGGAAAAACTGTTTTTT. As protein: CASSPGTGPGEKLFF.

V and J are TRBV29-1 and TRBJ2-7; 8 positions match TRBD1. This CDR3 has 13 amino acids. CDR1 and CDR2 from the germline V gene are SQVTM and ANQGSEA. V lost 6 bases, J lost 3 bases, and 7 bases stayed unmatched. The CDR3 sequence is CSVLTGGFYEQYF. In DNA, the CDR3 is TGCAGCGTATTAACAGGGGGGTTCTACGAGCAGTACTTC.

V is TRBV5-1 and J is TRBJ2-7; 11 nucleotides align to TRBD2. Germline CDR1 is SGHRS and CDR2 is YFSETQ. After removal of 2 bases from V and 7 bases from J, the junction contained 11 bases not matched to a gene. The CDR3 has 16 amino acids. Here the CDR3 DNA reads TGCGCCAGCAGCTTCCTGTTAGCGGGAGGGCAGGTGGAGCAGTACTTC. The encoded protein is CASSFLLAGGQVEQYF.

V usage is TRBV7-6 and J usage is TRBJ2-1, with D unresolved. CDR3 length equals 13 residues. The ends were cut back, 6 bases at V and 4 bases at J, with 10 bases in the middle. The germline V gene encodes CDR1 SGHVS and CDR2 FNYEAQ. The CDR3 DNA sequence: TGTGCCAGCAGTTCTACAGTTTACAATGAGCAGTTCTTC. Translation gives CASSSTVYNEQFF.

The rearrangement uses TRBV25-1 and TRBJ1-4, with TRBD1 matching 8 bases. Germline V gives CDR1 MGHDK, CDR2 SYGVNS. The CDR3 has 15 residues. J was trimmed by 8 bases and V by 1 base; bases with no gene match: 6. CDR3 sequence reads: CASSEFTGGGEKLFF. The CDR3 coding sequence is TGTGCCAGCAGTGAATTCACAGGGGGGGGAGAAAAACTGTTTTTT.

Written as DNA, the CDR3 is TGTGCCAGCAGTCTCAGGGGGAGCAACACTGAAGCTTTCTTT. As protein: CASSLRGSNTEAFF. This chain uses TRBV27 with TRBJ1-1; 7 bases map to TRBD1. V lost 5 bases, J lost 2 bases, and 5 bases stayed unmatched. The CDR3 is 14 residues long. Germline CDR1 and CDR2: MNHEY and SMNVEV (reference sequence).

The chain combines TRBV29-1 with TRBJ1-1, with 7 bases fitting TRBD1. The trim removed 6 bases at V and 10 bases at J, leaving 17 bases unmatched. Looked up from germline, CDR1 is SQVTM and CDR2 is ANQGSEA. This CDR3 region has 14 residues. CDR3 coding DNA: TGCAGCGTAGAGACGTGGGACAGTCAAGCGTTAGCTTTCTTT. As protein: CSVETWDSQALAFF. The full variable domain, rest sourced from reference TRBV29-1 and TRBJ1-1, is SAVISQKPSRDICQRGTSLTIQCQVDSQVTMMFWYRQQPGQSLTLIATANQGSEATYESGFVIDKFPISRPNLTFSTLTVSNMSPEDSSIYLCSVETWDSQALAFFGQGTRLTVV.

The rearrangement links TRBV10-3 to TRBJ1-1, with D unclear. CDR1 and CDR2 from the germline V gene are ENHRY and SYGVKD. Between the trimmed V and J ends, which lost 2 bases and 6 bases, there was a span of 19 bases. CDR3 size: 16 residues. The CDR3 sequence: CAISEPALISYAEAFF. CDR3 DNA sequence: TGTGCCATCAGTGAGCCTGCGTTAATTAGTTACGCTGAAGCTTTCTTT.

The V gene is TRBV7-2, the J gene TRBJ2-5; 8 bases line up with TRBD1. With V trimmed by 3 bases and J by 3 bases, 3 bases remained unmatched. The germline CDR1 and CDR2 sequences are SGHTA and FQGNSA. This CDR3 region has 14 residues. The CDR3 DNA is TGTGCCAGCAGCTTCCGACAGGGGAAAGAGACCCAGTACTTC. Translation: CASSFRQGKETQYF.

This rearrangement joins TRBV2 to TRBJ2-2; maybe TRBD1 (5 bases). The length of the CDR3 is 15 residues. Germline CDR1 and CDR2: SNHLY and FYNNEI. V gave up 1 base and J gave up 0 bases, with 6 bases separating them. CDR3 sequence (DNA): TGTGCCAGCAGTGAAGGGGGCGCGAACACCGGGGAGCTGTTTTTT. Protein product: CASSEGGANTGELFF.

The chain recombines TRBV6-5 with TRBJ1-1; 8 bases match TRBD1. CDR3 length equals 14 residues. The germline V gene encodes CDR1 MNHEY and CDR2 SVGAGI. J gave up 3 bases and V 2 bases, and 2 bases lay outside the gene matches. CDR3 DNA: TGTGCCAGCAGTTACGGACAGGGTCACACTGAAGCTTTCTTT. Translated, it gives CASSYGQGHTEAFF.

Regarding this clone: The sample contains more than one DNA sequence encoding this CDR3. This chain joins TRBV27 and TRBJ2-7; no clear D. This CDR3 has 12 residues. The V gene lost 5 bases and the J gene lost 0 bases, with 5 bases spanning the gap. The germline gives CDR1 MNHEY, CDR2 SMNVEV (reference sequence). CDR3 nucleotide sequence: TGTGCCAGCAGTCCCAACTCCTACGAGCAGTACTTC. Translation gives CASSPNSYEQYF.

A few counts support this clone. The rearrangement uses TRBV4-1 and TRBJ2-3, with D unresolved. The germline V gene encodes CDR1 MGHRA and CDR2 YSYEKL. The V end was cut by 2 bases, the J end by 6 bases, with 12 bases between. The CDR3 extends over 14 amino acids. This CDR3 reads CASSQIGMEDTQYF. Here the CDR3 DNA reads TGCGCCAGCAGCCAAATAGGCATGGAGGATACGCAGTATTTT.

DNA for the CDR3: TGCGCCAGCAGCCAGCTGACAGGGATGAACACTGAAGCTTTCTTT. Translated, it gives CASSQLTGMNTEAFF. This rearrangement joins TRBV4-1 to TRBJ1-1, with TRBD1 matching 7 bases. The CDR3 covers 15 residues. Germline CDR1 is MGHRA and CDR2 is YSYEKL. J lost 0 bases, V lost 3 bases, and 4 bases had no gene match.

The rearrangement links TRBV29-1 to TRBJ2-5, with a weak D call TRBD2 (7 bases). The CDR3 is 13 amino acids. CDR1 is SQVTM and CDR2 is ANQGSEA in the germline V gene. V shed 6 bases and J shed 4 bases, with 15 bases lying between them. In DNA form, the CDR3 reads TGCAGCGTCGAGGGGGGGTCCCGAGAGACCCAGTACTTC. This gives the protein CSVEGGSRETQYF.

V and J are TRBV5-4 and TRBJ1-6; D unresolved. Deletions cut 3 bases from V and 0 bases from J, with 13 bases between. CDR1 SGHNT and CDR2 YYREEE come from the germline V gene (reference sequence). This CDR3 contains 17 residues. The CDR3 DNA is TGTGCCAGCAGCTCCCAGACACAGAGCTCCTATAATTCACCCCTCCACTTT. Protein: CASSSQTQSSYNSPLHF.

The rearrangement joins TRBV9 to TRBJ2-7, with 9 bases that match TRBD2. The ends lost 4 bases at V and 0 bases at J; junction bases unmatched: 8. CDR1 is SGDLS and CDR2 is YYNGEE in the germline V gene. CDR3 size: 16 residues. The CDR3 bases are TGTGCCAGCAGCCCAGCAAGCGGGGGGCACTCCTACGAGCAGTACTTC. Its translation: CASSPASGGHSYEQYF.

The chain has TRBV18 and TRBJ2-3; 10 bases map to TRBD2. Germline CDR1 and CDR2: KGHSH and LQKENI. The V segment lost 3 bases and the J segment 0 bases; nucleotides outside the gene matches: 6. This CDR3 contains 17 residues. CDR3: CASSPKSGRASTDTQYF. DNA of the CDR3: TGTGCCAGCTCACCGAAAAGCGGGAGGGCTAGCACAGATACGCAGTATTTT.

V gene TRBV14 combines with J gene TRBJ2-7; 8 positions match TRBD1. Germline V gene data show CDR1 as SGHDN and CDR2 as FVKESK. CDR3 size: 14 residues. Losses at the gene ends were 4 bases for V and 2 bases for J; bases not matched to a gene: 4. The CDR3 sequence: CASSPGQATYEQYF. CDR3 coding DNA: TGTGCCAGCAGCCCGGGACAGGCGACCTACGAGCAGTACTTC.

There are a few counts of this clone. This chain uses TRBV5-4 with TRBJ2-7; 10 bases are shared with TRBD2. The V and J ends lost 0 bases and 7 bases, in that order; junction bases with no gene match: 7. The CDR3 contains 15 residues. Germline-derived CDR1 and CDR2 are SGHNT and YYREEE (reference sequence). CDR3 DNA: TGTGCCAGCAGCTTGGCCCTAGCGGGAGCAGAGGAGCAGTACTTC. Translating gives CASSLALAGAEEQYF.